One T cell receptor beta chain is described in this entry. Its antigen specificity is not known. Nothing much larger sits one base from this clone, and base qualities are not available. TCRbeta CDR3 regions were amplified from genomic DNA by means of the immunoSEQ Assay, a bias-controlled multiplex PCR. As for the original processing: The number of nucleated cells in each sample was estimated by amplification of reference gene primers within the assay. To quantify the absolute abundance of each unique TCRbeta CDR3 rearrangement, sequence reads were collapsed and filtered. Productive Simpson clonality was computed per sample as the square root of Simpson's diversity index over productive rearrangements. Drawn from immuneACCESS, this table holds only the in-frame rearrangements with V and J called that TCRdb kept. Clones are partly lost; checked studies trace under half to an unresolved V gene and leave the rest unexplained. V and J calls and clone size come straight from that table; D and trimming were deduced from the DNA. Across this sample there are 200,000 to 250,000 clones, with about 90% seen only once. Of the sample, about 1.9% falls within the top ten clones.

The data originate from a study of blood T cell repertoires in COVID-19 (dated by TCRdb to about 2020). Regarding the research as a whole: Collaborator samples came from the United States, Italy and Spain and covered acute and convalescent phases of COVID-19. The material from the prospective study consisted of cDNA or gDNA derived from T cells, B-cell-depleted T cells, or PBMCs. The dataset comprised deeply sampled blood TCRbeta repertoires from subjects exposed to, actively infected with, or recovered from COVID-19. A freely available public database, intended as a resource for researchers studying the immune response to SARS-CoV-2, is where the repertoires were released. Samples were obtained from the ongoing ImmuneRACE study (first 160 participants) and from over 1,000 subjects provided by 6 global collaborators. Sample metadata almost always included a de-identified subject ID, COVID-19 status, age in years and sex. Where HLA class I and class II types were available, the types were taken from metadata supplied by the sample provider, not from assay-based typing.

The germline V gene gives CDR1 as SGHDT and CDR2 as YYEEEE. V has 4 bases trimmed and J has 2 bases trimmed; junction bases matching no gene number 12. The CDR3 goes from the cysteine to the phenylalanine over 19 residues. Here the CDR3 DNA is all that survives: 57 bases in frame from base 1. Here is what the overall study found, with its caveats: How much clinical and demographic metadata was included differed by source and by participant, and the metadata was provided uncurated.

Whole blood was collected in K2EDTA tubes by collaborating institutions according to the institutions' own protocols. For TCRbeta analysis, collaborator samples were shipped as frozen whole blood, as isolated PBMCs, or as DNA extracted from either sample type. The sequence is built from TRBV5-6 and TRBJ2-3, with 14 central nucleotides matching TRBD2. The specimen was peripheral blood. The clonotype was recovered from a man between 35 and 55 years old with active or convalescent COVID-19. The CDR3 region: CASSRLAGGLMEFTDTQYF. DNA sequence: TGTGCCAGCAGCCGACTAGCGGGGGGGCTTATGGAGTTCACAGATACGCAGTATTTT.